This T cell receptor beta chain was obtained from a study of shared clonotypes between healthy human individuals. Libraries were prepared by immunoSEQ multiplex PCR; TCRdb keeps only in-frame clonotypes and omits some of them. This table holds some 480,000 clones, about 80% found once. Germline trimming cut 4 bases from V and 1 base from J; bases unmatched to any gene: 3. Germline CDR1 and CDR2: MDHEN and SYDVKM. The CDR3 is 15 residues long. The sequence came from a woman aged 40 to 49 in good health. Some clones in this sample may be carry-over from other donors' samples. The chain is built from TRBV28 and TRBJ2-2; 7 bases align to TRBD1. Sample: PBMCs. As DNA, the CDR3 is TGTGCCAGCAGTTCCCAGGGGGTGAACACCGGGGAGCTGTTTTTT. It codes for CASSSQGVNTGELFF.